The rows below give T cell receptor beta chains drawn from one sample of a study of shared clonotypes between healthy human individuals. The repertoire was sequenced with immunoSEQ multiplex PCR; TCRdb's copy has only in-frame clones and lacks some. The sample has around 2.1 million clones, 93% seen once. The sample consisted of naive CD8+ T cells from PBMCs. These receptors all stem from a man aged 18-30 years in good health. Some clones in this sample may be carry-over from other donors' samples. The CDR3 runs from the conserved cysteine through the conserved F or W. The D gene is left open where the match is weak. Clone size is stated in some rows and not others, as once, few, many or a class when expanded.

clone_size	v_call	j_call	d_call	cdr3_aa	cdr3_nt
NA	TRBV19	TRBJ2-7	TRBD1	CASSIDPTGEQYF	TGTGCCAGTAGTATAGACCCGACAGGGGAGCAGTACTTC
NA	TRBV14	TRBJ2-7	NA	CASSQEERAAWPLGQYF	TGTGCCAGCAGCCAAGAAGAGAGGGCGGCCTGGCCTTTAGGGCAGTACTTC
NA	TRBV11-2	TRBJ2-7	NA	CASSSPSTGAFYEQYF	TGTGCCAGCAGCTCTCCTTCCACCGGGGCCTTCTACGAGCAGTACTTC
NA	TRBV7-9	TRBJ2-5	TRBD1	CASSSGQGRETQYF	TGTGCCAGCAGCTCCGGACAGGGTCGAGAGACCCAGTACTTC
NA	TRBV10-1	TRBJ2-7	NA	CASSLGATYEQYF	TGCGCCAGCAGTTTGGGTGCGACCTACGAGCAGTACTTC
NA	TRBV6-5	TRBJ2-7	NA	CASSPYLSYEQYF	TGTGCCAGCAGTCCTTACTTATCCTACGAGCAGTACTTC
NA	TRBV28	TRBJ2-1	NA	CATRRDEQFF	TGTGCCACCCGGAGGGATGAGCAGTTCTTC
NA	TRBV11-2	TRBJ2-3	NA	CASSPRDKFLGTQYF	TGTGCCAGCAGCCCTCGGGACAAATTTCTAGGTACGCAGTATTTT
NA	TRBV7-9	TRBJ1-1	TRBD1	CASSSPQDRGLTEAFF	TGTGCCAGCAGCTCACCACAGGACAGGGGGCTTACTGAAGCTTTCTTT
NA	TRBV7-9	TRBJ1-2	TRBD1	CASTGQGAVGYTF	TGTGCCAGCACCGGACAGGGGGCGGTTGGCTACACCTTC
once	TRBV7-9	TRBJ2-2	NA	CASSRWGDQGNTGELFF	TGTGCCAGCAGCCGTTGGGGGGACCAGGGGAACACCGGGGAGCTGTTTTTT
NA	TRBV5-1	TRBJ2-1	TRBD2	CASSPTSGADEQFF	TGCGCCAGCAGCCCAACTAGCGGGGCCGATGAGCAGTTCTTC
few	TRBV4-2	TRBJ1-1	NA	CASSPRENTEAFF	TGTGCCAGCAGCCCCCGGGAGAACACTGAAGCTTTCTTT
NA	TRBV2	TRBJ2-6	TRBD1	CASISGQGSGANVLTF	TGTGCCAGCATCTCGGGACAGGGCTCTGGGGCCAACGTCCTGACTTTC
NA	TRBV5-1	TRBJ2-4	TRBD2	CASSHGGAGGPKNIQYF	TGCGCCAGCAGCCACGGTGGAGCGGGAGGTCCCAAAAACATTCAGTACTTC
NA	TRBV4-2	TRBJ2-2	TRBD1	CASSRTGDTGELFF	TGTGCCAGCAGCCGGACAGGGGACACCGGGGAGCTGTTTTTT
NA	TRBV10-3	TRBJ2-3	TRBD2	CAITPSGNTDTQYF	TGTGCCATCACCCCTAGCGGGAATACAGATACGCAGTATTTT
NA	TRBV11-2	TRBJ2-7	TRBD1	CASSPGTGAEQYF	TGTGCCAGCAGCCCCGGGACAGGGGCCGAGCAGTACTTC
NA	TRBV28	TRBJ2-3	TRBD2	CASRMPIRREASDTQYF	TGTGCCAGCAGAATGCCCATTCGACGGGAGGCATCAGATACGCAGTATTTT
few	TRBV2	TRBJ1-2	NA	CASEGRYGYTF	TGTGCCAGCGAGGGGAGATATGGCTACACCTTC
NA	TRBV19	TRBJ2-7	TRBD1	CASSMGGQGYEQYF	TGTGCCAGTAGTATGGGGGGACAGGGTTACGAGCAGTACTTC
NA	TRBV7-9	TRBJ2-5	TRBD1	CASSPPPQGAEVWETQYF	TGTGCCAGCAGCCCTCCCCCGCAGGGGGCAGAAGTTTGGGAGACCCAGTACTTC
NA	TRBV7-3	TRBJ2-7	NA	CASSLGGRKSPYEQYF	TGTGCCAGCAGCTTAGGGGGGCGAAAGAGCCCCTACGAGCAGTACTTC
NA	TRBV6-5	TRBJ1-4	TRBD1	CASSSGTGRSEKLFF	TGTGCCAGCAGTTCGGGGACAGGGAGGTCTGAAAAACTGTTTTTT
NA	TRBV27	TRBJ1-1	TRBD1	CASSPEGRGGTEAFF	TGTGCCAGCAGCCCCGAAGGCAGGGGGGGGACTGAAGCTTTCTTT